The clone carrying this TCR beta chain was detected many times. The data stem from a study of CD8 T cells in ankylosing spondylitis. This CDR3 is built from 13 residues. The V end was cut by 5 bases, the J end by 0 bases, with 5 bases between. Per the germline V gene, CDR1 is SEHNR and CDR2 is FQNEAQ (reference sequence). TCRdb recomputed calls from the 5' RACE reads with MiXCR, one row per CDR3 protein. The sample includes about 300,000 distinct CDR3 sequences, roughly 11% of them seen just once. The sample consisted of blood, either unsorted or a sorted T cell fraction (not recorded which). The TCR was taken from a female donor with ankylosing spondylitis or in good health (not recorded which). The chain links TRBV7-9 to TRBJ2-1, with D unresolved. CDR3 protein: CASSQRSYNEQFF. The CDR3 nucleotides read TGTGCCAGCAGCCAGCGCTCCTACAATGAGCAGTTCTTC.